The clone carrying this TCR beta chain was counted between two and nine times. Its specificity is not known. This record belongs to a study of T cell clonotyping in hematopoietic cell transplantation. Sequenced by immunoSEQ multiplex PCR; TCRdb stores in-frame clones only, minus some. Among about 4,200 clones listed, 18% were seen once. Broader study findings: No sorting was done, leaving CD4 and CD8 contributions mixed. Few recipient clonotypes overlapped donors; over 95% were de novo at given depth.

This TCR came from a male patient aged 45 to 59 who had an allogeneic stem cell transplant from a related donor, so the T cells may come from the graft donor. Some clones in this sample may be carry-over from other donors' samples. This specimen was peripheral blood mononuclear cells, taken 30 days after allogeneic stem cell transplant.

CDR3 bases: TGTGCCAGCAAGGAGTGGGACACTGAAGCTTTCTTT. This gives the protein CASKEWDTEAFF. The chain uses TRBV6-5 and TRBJ1-1; D is ambiguous. Trimming removed 7 bases at V and 3 bases at J, with 9 bases between. The CDR3 has 12 residues. Germline CDR1 and CDR2: MNHEY and SVGAGI.